These T cell receptor beta chains were read from a single sample in a study of blood T cells in healthy people across ages. One entry per CDR3 protein, called by TCRdb with MiXCR from the 5' RACE reads. The sample holds roughly 1,300,000 distinct CDR3 sequences, approximately 63% seen once. Material for sequencing was blood. Every receptor here comes from a man aged 18 to 29 in good health. Both conserved end residues are trimmed from each CDR3. A D gene is named only where the DNA matches it firmly. Clone size is given for some rows only: seen once, a few or many times, or a class if the clone is expanded.

j_call clone_size d_call v_call cdr3_aa
TRBJ1-5 . TRBD1 TRBV12-3/TRBV12-4 ASSPYRGSGNQPQH
TRBJ2-2 . . TRBV6-5 ASSNSRSLAGELF
TRBJ2-1 few . TRBV27 ASTVGPYNEQF
TRBJ2-7 . . TRBV7-9 AKLADSYEQY
TRBJ2-1 many . TRBV2 ASSPGAYNEQF
TRBJ1-1 . . TRBV6-5 AAGTEAF
TRBJ2-1 . . TRBV12-3/TRBV12-4 ASSLAPGTGLF
TRBJ1-5 few . TRBV4-1 ASSQDHAYQPQH
TRBJ2-2 . . TRBV6-5 ASSFGQTYTGELF
TRBJ2-2 . TRBD1 TRBV10-3 AIYSGTGNTGELF
TRBJ1-2 . TRBD1 TRBV4-1 ASSTGDRQIYGYT
TRBJ2-6 . . TRBV3-1 ASREFPGANVLT
TRBJ2-3 . TRBD2 TRBV12-3/TRBV12-4 ASRPLTSGRVADTQY
TRBJ1-6 . . TRBV6-2/TRBV6-3 ASNDPPGNSPLH
. . TRBD1 TRBV11-1 ASSLDRRLNEQY
TRBJ1-4 . . TRBV15 ATSRDMAGSNEKLF
TRBJ1-5 . . TRBV5-6 ASSFRDHYNQPQH
TRBJ2-1 . . TRBV9 ASSVAWTEDNEQF
TRBJ2-1 few . TRBV29-1 SADPSNDNEQF
TRBJ2-1 few . TRBV4-2 ASSQGGLAATEQF
TRBJ2-3 . . TRBV4-1 ASSRLVISTDTQY
TRBJ2-5 many . TRBV29-1 SVEDGGETQY
TRBJ1-2 . . TRBV7-9 ASSHTPKGGYT
TRBJ2-1 . TRBD2 TRBV20-1 SARGTTSDSWYNEQF
TRBJ2-3 . TRBD2 TRBV2 ASSASAGGSTDTQY
TRBJ1-1 . TRBD1 TRBV14 ASSQDRRQGMNTEAF
. once TRBD1 TRBV27 ASSSRQGLSYEQY
TRBJ1-6 . TRBD1 TRBV27 ARIKQGAGSPLH
TRBJ1-2 once TRBD1 TRBV3-1 ACSQHRDRAPYGYT
TRBJ2-7 . . TRBV7-9 ASNAAGWGEQY